The text below deals with one T cell receptor (beta chain). V was shortened by 2 bases and J by 5 bases, with 13 bases between the two germline ends. This CDR3 contains 14 residues. In germline, CDR1 is MNHEY, CDR2 SMNVEV (reference sequence). The data belong to a study of cytomegalovirus exposure and HLA in healthy donors. Study-level background: Later analysis reported that the 110 or so validation repertoires shared the platform of the roughly 670 first-cohort repertoires.

Repertoires were generated with immunoSEQ multiplex PCR, while TCRdb's copy carries only in-frame clones and drops some. The repertoire consists of about 60,000 clones, with about 95% occurring once and the leading ten covering more than 6.5%. The chain recombines TRBV27 with TRBJ2-7, with D tentatively TRBD1 (5 bases). The sequence was obtained from a woman aged 18-30 years in good health and CMV-seropositive. The sequenced material came from PBMCs. The CDR3 here is CASSLGRVVHEQYF. In DNA, the CDR3 is TGTGCCAGCAGTTTAGGCAGGGTGGTCCACGAGCAGTACTTC.